This T cell receptor (beta chain) was profiled in a study of shared clonotypes between healthy human individuals. Positively selected for CCR7, the CD45RO-negative cells used as naive CD8 cells excluded terminally differentiated effector memory CD45RA+ cells. Healthy HIV-negative adults with no recent acute infections or vaccinations were recruited as donors. Trimming took off 5 bases at V and 1 base at J, with 9 bases between the two ends. CDR1 is LNHDA, CDR2 SQIVND, per germline (reference sequence). This CDR3 comprises 13 residues. TCRdb's table, derived via immunoSEQ multiplex PCR, lists solely in-frame clones and lacks some. Here the sample spans under 2,000,000 clones, approximately 95% being singletons.

The specimen sequenced was naive CD8+ T cells sorted from blood. The receptor was derived from a man aged 18-30 years in good health. V usage is TRBV19 and J usage is TRBJ2-7; TRBD1 might be the D (5 bases). The CDR3 region has the DNA TGTGCCAGTAGTTTCAGGGCATCCTACGAGCAGTACTTC. Its protein is CASSFRASYEQYF.